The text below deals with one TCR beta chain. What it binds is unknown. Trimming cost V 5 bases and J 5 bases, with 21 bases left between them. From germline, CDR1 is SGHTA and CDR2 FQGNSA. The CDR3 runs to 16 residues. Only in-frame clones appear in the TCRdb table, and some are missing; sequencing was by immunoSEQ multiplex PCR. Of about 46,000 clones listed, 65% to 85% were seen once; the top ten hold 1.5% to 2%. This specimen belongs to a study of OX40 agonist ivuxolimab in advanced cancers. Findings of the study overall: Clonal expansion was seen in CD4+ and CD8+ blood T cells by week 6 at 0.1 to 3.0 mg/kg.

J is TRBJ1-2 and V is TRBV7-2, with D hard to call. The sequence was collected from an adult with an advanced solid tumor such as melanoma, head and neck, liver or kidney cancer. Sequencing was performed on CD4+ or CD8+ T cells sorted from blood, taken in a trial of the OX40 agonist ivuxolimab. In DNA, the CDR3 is TGTGCCAGCAGCCCGTACGGCGGGGTGGAGATATATGGCTACACCTTC. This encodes CASSPYGGVEIYGYTF.